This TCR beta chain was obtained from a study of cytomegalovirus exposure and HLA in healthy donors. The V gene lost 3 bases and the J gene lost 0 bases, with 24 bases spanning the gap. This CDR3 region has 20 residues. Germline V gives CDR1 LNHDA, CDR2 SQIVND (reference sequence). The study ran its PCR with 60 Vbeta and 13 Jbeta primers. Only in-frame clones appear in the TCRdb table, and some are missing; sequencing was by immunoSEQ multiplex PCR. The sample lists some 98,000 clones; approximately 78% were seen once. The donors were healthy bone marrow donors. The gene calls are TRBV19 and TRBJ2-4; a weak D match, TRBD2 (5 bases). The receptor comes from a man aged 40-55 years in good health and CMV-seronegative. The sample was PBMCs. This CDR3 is CASSIGLVSGREIAKNIQYF. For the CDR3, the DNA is TGTGCCAGTAGTATCGGCCTGGTAAGCGGAAGAGAGATAGCCAAAAACATTCAGTACTTC.